This T cell receptor beta chain was captured in a study of blood T cell repertoires in COVID-19. About the research overall: COVID-19 samples from acute and convalescent phases originated in the United States, Italy and Spain. From T cells, B-cell-depleted T cells, or PBMCs came the material, which was cDNA or gDNA.

Germline V gene lookup returns CDR1 KGHDR and CDR2 SFDVKD. The germline V and J ends were trimmed by 4 bases and 5 bases, with 12 bases remaining between them. This CDR3 comprises 14 residues. Authors' processing steps: Using reference gene primer amplification, nucleated cell counts were estimated. Sequencing was performed with immunoSEQ multiplex PCR; in TCRdb, only in-frame clones are kept and a portion is missing. That table supplies the V and J calls and clone size; D and trimming were determined from the DNA. The table has approximately 70,000 clones, 70% to 85% seen once. The chain employs TRBV24-1 and TRBJ2-3, with D tentatively TRBD1 (5 bases). The source material was peripheral blood. This receptor was obtained from a woman aged 70 to 79 with acute or convalescent COVID-19. The chain's CDR3 is CATSDRELGDTQYF. Written as DNA, the CDR3 is TGTGCCACCAGTGACAGGGAACTTGGAGATACGCAGTATTTT.